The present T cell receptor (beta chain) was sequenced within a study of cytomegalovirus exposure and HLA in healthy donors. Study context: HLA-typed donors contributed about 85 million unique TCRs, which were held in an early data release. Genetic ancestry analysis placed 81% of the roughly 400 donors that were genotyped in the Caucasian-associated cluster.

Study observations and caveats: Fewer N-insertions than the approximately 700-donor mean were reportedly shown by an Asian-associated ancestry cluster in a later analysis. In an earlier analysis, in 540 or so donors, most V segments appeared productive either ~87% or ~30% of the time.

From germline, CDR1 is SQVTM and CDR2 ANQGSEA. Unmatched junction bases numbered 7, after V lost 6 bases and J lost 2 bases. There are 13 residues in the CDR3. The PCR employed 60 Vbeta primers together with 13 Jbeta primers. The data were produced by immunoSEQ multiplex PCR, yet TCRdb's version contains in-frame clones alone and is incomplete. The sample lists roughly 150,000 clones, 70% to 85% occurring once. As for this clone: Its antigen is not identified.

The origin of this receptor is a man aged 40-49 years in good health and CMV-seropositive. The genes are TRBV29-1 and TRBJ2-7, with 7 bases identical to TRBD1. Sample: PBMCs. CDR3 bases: TGCAGCGTCCCGGGACAGTCTGCCTACGAGCAGTACTTC. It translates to CSVPGQSAYEQYF.